One sample yielded the 21 T cell receptor beta chains listed below, sequenced in a study of T cells in Graves' hyperthyroidism and ophthalmopathy. RNA transcripts yielded amplified TCR beta CDR3 regions. The TCR CDR3 was amplified in a first-round RT-PCR using the HTBI primer set. One entry per CDR3 protein results from TCRdb running MiXCR on the multiplex PCR reads. The sample gives 300,000 or so distinct CDR3 sequences, about 18% of which show up once; less than 65% is in the top ten. Material: blood. The receptors were sampled from a woman between 45 and 65 years old with Graves' hyperthyroidism.

This clonotype was recorded once. A clone one base away is much larger, so this may be a read error. This sequence joins TRBV5-1 and TRBJ2-1; 8 bases align to TRBD1. The V gene's germline CDR1 is SGHRS and CDR2 YFSETQ. Trimming removed 4 bases from V and 12 bases from J; junction bases left unmatched: 12. CDR3 length: 14 residues. The CDR3 DNA follows: TGCGCCAGCAGCCCTGGACAGGGAGAAAGCGGGCAGTTCTTC. Its translation is CASSPGQGESGQFF. Drawing the rest from reference TRBV5-1 and TRBJ2-1, the complete variable domain is KAGVTQTPRYLIKTRGQQVTLSCSPISGHRSVSWYQQTPGQGLQFLFEYFSETQRNKGNFPGRFSGRQFSNSRSEMNVSTLELGDSALYLCASSPGQGESGQFFGPGTRLTVL.

This clonotype has a count of ten or more. V and J are TRBV7-8 and TRBJ1-2; the match to TRBD1 covers 7 bases. The germline V gene encodes CDR1 SGHVS and CDR2 FQNEAQ. Germline trimming cut 3 bases from V and 3 bases from J; bases unmatched to any gene: 10. The CDR3 length is 16 residues. CDR3 in amino acids: CASSLATGTTYYGYTF. The CDR3 DNA reads as TGTGCCAGCAGCTTGGCGACAGGGACAACATACTATGGCTACACCTTC.

This chain uses TRBV6-1 with TRBJ2-1, with unresolved D. The V and J ends lost 6 bases and 6 bases respectively, with 9 bases between them. In germline, CDR1 is MNHNS, CDR2 SASEGT. The CDR3 contains 12 residues. The chain's CDR3 is CASSRSPNEQFF. Here the CDR3 DNA reads TGTGCCAGCAGCCGCAGCCCCAATGAGCAGTTCTTC.

This clonotype was counted at least ten times. The CDR3 nucleotides read TGTGCCAAAAGGACAGGGGGTACTAACACTGAAGCTTTCTTT. Its protein product is CAKRTGGTNTEAFF. V is TRBV2 and J is TRBJ1-1, with 10 positions matching TRBD1. V was pared by 10 bases and J by 2 bases, with 7 bases of the junction left unmatched. The CDR3 runs 14 residues. The germline V gene has CDR1 SNHLY and CDR2 FYNNEI.

This clonotype was counted ten times or more. The CDR3 DNA reads as TGCGCCAGCAGCGGAGGGGAGAATAGGGATGAGCAGTTCTTC. It yields the protein CASSGGENRDEQFF. The chain employs TRBV5-1 and TRBJ2-1; perhaps TRBD2 as D (6 bases). Trimming left V 4 bases short and J 8 bases short, with 16 bases between. The CDR3 is made up of 14 amino acids. CDR1 and CDR2 from the germline V gene are SGHRS and YFSETQ.

This clonotype was seen at least ten times. The chain couples TRBV11-2 to TRBJ1-2, with 8 positions matching TRBD1. Germline V CDR1 and CDR2: SGHAT, FQNNGV. V lost 5 bases, J lost 3 bases, and 2 bases stayed unmatched. The CDR3 spans 13 residues. The CDR3 region is CASSAQGDYGYTF. The CDR3 region has the DNA TGTGCCAGCAGCGCACAGGGGGACTATGGCTACACCTTC.

The chain couples TRBV7-9 to TRBJ2-5; the match to TRBD2 covers 8 bases. The CDR3 spans 15 residues. The germline gives CDR1 SEHNR, CDR2 FQNEAQ (reference sequence). The V and J ends lost 5 bases and 5 bases, in that order; junction bases with no gene match: 10. The CDR3 coding sequence is TGTGCCAGCAGCGAGTTGGCGGGAGGTTATGAGACCCAGTACTTC. It encodes CASSELAGGYETQYF.

This clonotype has only a few counts. The chain links TRBV19 to TRBJ2-2; 14 bases map to TRBD2. Germline values: CDR1 LNHDA, CDR2 SQIVND (reference sequence). V lost 6 bases, J lost 4 bases, and 13 bases stayed unmatched. The CDR3 contains 19 residues. CDR3: CASRAGHSGLAGATGELFF. The CDR3 DNA sequence: TGTGCCAGTAGGGCGGGGCACTCGGGACTAGCGGGAGCCACCGGGGAGCTGTTTTTT.

This clonotype showed up just a few times. The rearrangement links TRBV12-3 or TRBV12-4 to TRBJ2-2; D gene ambiguous. Trimming pared 5 bases from V and 7 bases from J, leaving 8 bases between. This CDR3 has 12 residues. Written as DNA, the CDR3 is TGTGCCAGCAGTCCCCCGCTCGGGGAGCTGTTTTTT. Translating it yields CASSPPLGELFF.

With regard to this clonotype: Compared with germline, one end of the junction differs, possibly owing to a read error. The rearrangement links TRBV2 to TRBJ2-1; D remains unclear. The CDR3 runs to 14 residues. Germline V gene lookup returns CDR1 SNHLY and CDR2 FYNNEI. For the CDR3, the DNA is TGTGCCAGCAGTGTTAGTTATTCCTACAATGAGCAGTCCTTC. Translation gives CASSVSYSYNEQSF.

The sample holds many counts of this clonotype. Sequence at one end of the junction differs from germline and may be a read error. The chain carries TRBV28 and TRBJ2-1, with TRBD2 identical over 10 bases. Germline V gene sequence: CDR1 MDHEN, CDR2 SYDVKM. This CDR3 has 16 amino acids. CDR3 loop: CASSYPSGSSCNEQFF. CDR3 in DNA: TGTGCCAGCAGTTATCCTAGCGGGAGCTCCTGCAATGAGCAGTTCTTC.

This chain links TRBV20-1 with TRBJ1-4; the D is unclear. V was trimmed by 1 base and J by 8 bases, leaving 14 bases between them. This CDR3 spans 14 amino acids. The V gene's germline CDR1 is DFQATT and CDR2 SNEGSKA (reference sequence). The CDR3 coding sequence is TGCAGTGCTAGAGTGGATCTGCCTGGGGAAAAACTGTTTTTT. Protein sequence: CSARVDLPGEKLFF.

This clonotype has a count of ten or more. This chain links TRBV20-1 with TRBJ1-1; TRBD1 matches 9 bases. With 7 bases clipped from V and 3 bases from J, the junction kept 15 bases outside the gene matches. CDR1 is DFQATT and CDR2 is SNEGSKA in the germline V gene (reference sequence). CDR3 length equals 16 residues. CDR3: CSGSTPGQGFDTEAFF. As DNA, the CDR3 is TGCAGTGGCTCTACCCCGGGACAGGGATTCGACACTGAAGCTTTCTTT.

This clonotype was counted between two and nine times. The rearrangement joins TRBV10-3 to TRBJ1-1; no reliable D call. Trimming stripped 4 bases from V and 7 bases from J, with 16 bases between. Germline V gene sequence: CDR1 ENHRY, CDR2 SYGVKD. The CDR3 loop spans 14 amino acids. The CDR3 nucleotides read TGTGCCATCAGTGTGGAGGAGGAATTGGGTGAAGCTTTCTTT. The encoded protein is CAISVEEELGEAFF.

The V and J genes are TRBV25-1 and TRBJ2-3, with D perhaps matching TRBD1 (6 bases). This CDR3 has 17 amino acids. Trimming cost V 4 bases and J 5 bases, with 22 bases left between them. CDR1 MGHDK and CDR2 SYGVNS come from the germline V gene. The CDR3 spells CASSAQSLLGRGDTQYF. For the CDR3, the DNA is TGTGCCAGCAGTGCCCAAAGTTTGCTGGGCAGGGGAGATACGCAGTATTTT.

This clonotype showed up many times. V is TRBV20-1 and J is TRBJ2-3; weak D call: TRBD1 (6 bases). Germline V gives CDR1 DFQATT, CDR2 SNEGSKA (reference sequence). The CDR3 has 13 amino acids. Trimming cost V 3 bases and J 3 bases, with 10 bases left between them. CDR3 protein: CSASGGQTDTQYF. For the CDR3, the DNA is TGCAGTGCTAGTGGAGGACAGACAGATACGCAGTATTTT.

In this sample, this clonotype turned up many times. CDR3 in DNA: TGTGCCAGCAGCTTAAGTCGGCCTAGCACAGATACGCAGTATTTT. This gives the protein CASSLSRPSTDTQYF. This chain uses TRBV7-2 with TRBJ2-3; D ambiguous. The V gene's germline CDR1 is SGHTA and CDR2 FQGNSA. The CDR3 has 15 amino acids. V was cut by 2 bases and J by 0 bases, with 9 bases left in between.

The gene calls are TRBV28 and TRBJ2-3; no firm D call. Per germline, CDR1 MDHEN and CDR2 SYDVKM. Trimming removed 2 bases at V and 5 bases at J, with 5 bases between. The CDR3 has 12 residues. This CDR3 reads CASSLRVDTQYF. CDR3 coding DNA: TGTGCCAGCAGTTTAAGGGTAGATACGCAGTATTTT. Supplemented by reference TRBV28 and TRBJ2-3, the full variable domain reads DVKVTQSSRYLVKRTGEKVFLECVQDMDHENMFWYRQDPGLGLRLIYFSYDVKMKEKGDIPEGYSVSREKKERFSLILESASTNQTSMYLCASSLRVDTQYFGPGTRLTVL.

This chain links TRBV9 with TRBJ1-1; TRBD1 agrees at 8 bases. Unmatched junction bases numbered 1, after V lost 3 bases and J lost 3 bases. Per the germline V gene, CDR1 is SGDLS and CDR2 is YYNGEE. The CDR3 runs 13 residues. CDR3 amino acids: CASSAQGDTEAFF. The CDR3, as DNA: TGTGCCAGCAGCGCACAGGGGGACACTGAAGCTTTCTTT. The full variable domain, in which reference TRBV9 and TRBJ1-1 provide the parts outside the CDR3, is DSGVTQTPKHLITATGQRVTLRCSPRSGDLSVYWYQQSLDQGLQFLIQYYNGEERAKGNILERFSAQQFPDLHSELNLSSLELGDSALYFCASSAQGDTEAFFGQGTRLTVV.

Points on this clonotype: This clone may be a read error of a much larger clone one base away. Because the CDR3 is missing its conserved closing phenylalanine or tryptophan, this is likely a read error. V gene TRBV3-1 combines with J gene TRBJ1-6; TRBD1 is a possible D gene (5 bases). The V gene's germline CDR1 is LGHDT and CDR2 YNNKEL (reference sequence). V lost 1 base to trimming and J lost 7 bases, with 11 bases between them. This CDR3 has 15 residues. CDR3 protein: CASSQVGASNSPLHL. In DNA form, the CDR3 reads TGTGCCAGCAGCCAAGTTGGGGCGTCCAATTCACCCCTCCACTTG.

This clonotype appeared a few times. The rearrangement joins TRBV20-1 to TRBJ1-1; maybe TRBD1 (6 bases). Germline V gene sequence: CDR1 DFQATT, CDR2 SNEGSKA (reference sequence). Trimming stripped 6 bases from V and 5 bases from J, with 10 bases between. There are 11 residues in the CDR3. CDR3 DNA: TGCAGTGCCCCAGGGGAAACTGAAGCTTTCTTT. Protein: CSAPGETEAFF.